The next 12 T cell receptor beta chains were all read from a single sample in a study of blood T cell repertoires in COVID-19. Data came from immunoSEQ multiplex PCR; TCRdb stores just in-frame clones and leaves some out. The data show about 200,000 clones, approximately 85% seen once. Sequences were obtained from PBMCs or T cells enriched from blood (not recorded which). Receptor source: a man aged 35-49 years with acute COVID-19.

V and J are TRBV18 and TRBJ2-7, with D tentatively TRBD1 (6 bases). The CDR3 is 14 residues long. The ends were cut back, 3 bases at V and 0 bases at J, with 9 bases in the middle. Germline V gives CDR1 KGHSH, CDR2 LQKENI. Here the CDR3 reads CASSPSTGSYEQYF. CDR3 DNA sequence: TGTGCCAGCTCACCGTCGACAGGCTCCTACGAGCAGTACTTC.

This clone was observed once. The rearrangement uses TRBV9 and TRBJ2-1, with 9 bases that match TRBD2. Trimming took 0 bases from V and 7 from J; bases not matched to a gene: 14. CDR1 is SGDLS, CDR2 YYNGEE, per germline. This CDR3 is built from 18 residues. The CDR3 DNA reads TGTGCCAGCAGCGTAGACCCATTGCGGGAGGGCCCGGGGAATGAGCAGTTCTTC. As protein: CASSVDPLREGPGNEQFF.

The rearrangement uses TRBV28 and TRBJ2-1; 7 bases align to TRBD1. Germline loops: CDR1 MDHEN, CDR2 SYDVKM. The ends lost 0 bases at V and 2 bases at J; junction bases unmatched: 1. This CDR3 is 15 amino acids long. Here the CDR3 DNA reads TGTGCCAGCAGTTTATGGCAGGGGGCCTACAATGAGCAGTTCTTC. It codes for CASSLWQGAYNEQFF.

The DNA of the CDR3 is TGTGCCAGCAGCCCAGAGGTCAGCGAGCAGTACTTC. It translates to CASSPEVSEQYF. The V call is TRBV7-2, the J call TRBJ2-7, with no clear D. Trimming removed 5 bases at V and 6 bases at J, with 11 bases between. CDR3 length equals 12 residues. Germline CDR1 is SGHTA and CDR2 is FQGNSA.

The rearrangement uses TRBV4-2 and TRBJ2-3; 9 bases align to TRBD2. After removal of 4 bases from V and 0 bases from J, the junction contained 11 bases not matched to a gene. This CDR3 is built from 18 residues. The germline CDR1 and CDR2 sequences are LGHNA and YNFKEQ. CDR3 DNA sequence: TGTGCCAGCAGCCCTAAAAAAGCGGGAGGCCTCAGCACAGATACGCAGTATTTT. Its protein is CASSPKKAGGLSTDTQYF.

In this sample, this clone turned up a few times. The genes are TRBV19 and TRBJ1-5; TRBD1 aligns across 9 bases. The CDR3 sequence is 18 residues long. The ends lost 5 bases at V and 6 bases at J; junction bases unmatched: 17. The V gene's germline CDR1 is LNHDA and CDR2 SQIVND (reference sequence). The CDR3: CASSPPPDTGGVVQPQHF. As DNA, the CDR3 is TGTGCCAGTAGTCCACCCCCAGACACAGGGGGCGTTGTTCAGCCCCAGCATTTT. Full variable domain (remainder filled in from reference TRBV19 and TRBJ1-5): DGGITQSPKYLFRKEGQNVTLSCEQNLNHDAMYWYRQDPGQGLRLIYYSQIVNDFQKGDIAEGYSVSREKKESFPLTVTSAQKNPTAFYLCASSPPPDTGGVVQPQHFGDGTRLSIL.

CDR3 amino acids: CASGLTQGLAFSHEQFF. CDR3 coding DNA: TGTGCTAGTGGTTTGACACAGGGCCTGGCTTTTAGCCATGAGCAGTTCTTC. The rearrangement uses TRBV12-5 and TRBJ2-1; D might be TRBD1 (6 bases). The CDR3 runs to 17 residues. Germline CDR1 reads LGHNT; CDR2 reads FRNRAP. Trimming stripped 2 bases from V and 8 bases from J, with 22 bases between.

The sample holds one count of this clone. The chain links TRBV7-3 to TRBJ2-3; D may be TRBD2 (5 bases). V was cut by 5 bases and J by 1 base, with 16 bases left in between. This CDR3 comprises 16 residues. Germline CDR1 is SGHTA and CDR2 is FQGTGA. CDR3 residues: CASSPGKEGGTDTQYF. The CDR3 DNA reads as TGTGCCAGCAGCCCTGGGAAAGAGGGAGGCACAGATACGCAGTATTTT. The full variable domain, completed using reference TRBV7-3 and TRBJ2-3, is GAGVSQTPSNKVTEKGKYVELRCDPISGHTALYWYRQSLGQGPEFLIYFQGTGAADDSGLPNDRFFAVRPEGSVSTLKIQRTERGDSAVYLCASSPGKEGGTDTQYFGPGTRLTVL.

The chain recombines TRBV5-1 with TRBJ2-7; 13 bases match TRBD2. Looked up from germline, CDR1 is SGHRS and CDR2 is YFSETQ. The CDR3 loop spans 18 amino acids. V was pared by 0 bases and J by 4 bases, with 10 bases of the junction left unmatched. The CDR3 reads CASSLGGRLAGGEYEQYF. The CDR3 coding sequence is TGCGCCAGCAGCTTGGGGGGGAGACTAGCGGGAGGAGAATACGAGCAGTACTTC.

The chain links TRBV24-1 to TRBJ2-1; possible D gene TRBD1, 6 bases. The V gene's germline CDR1 is KGHDR and CDR2 SFDVKD. The CDR3 consists of 16 residues. V dropped 2 bases and J dropped 10 bases, with 20 bases sitting between them. CDR3 protein: CATSDSTRQASGEQFF. The CDR3 DNA reads as TGTGCCACCAGTGATTCCACCCGACAGGCCTCAGGGGAGCAGTTCTTC.

The chain is built from TRBV5-1 and TRBJ2-2, with 11 bases that match TRBD2. CDR1 SGHRS and CDR2 YFSETQ come from the germline V gene. The CDR3 length is 17 residues. The trim removed 4 bases at V and 3 bases at J, leaving 8 bases unmatched. The CDR3 DNA reads TGCGCCAGCAGCGTAACTAGCGGGAGCATGGACACCGGGGAGCTGTTTTTT. Translating it yields CASSVTSGSMDTGELFF.

The rearrangement links TRBV18 to TRBJ2-6; TRBD1 is a possible D gene (6 bases). CDR1 KGHSH and CDR2 LQKENI come from the germline V gene. V gave up 5 bases and J gave up 1 base, with 27 bases separating them. CDR3 length: 21 amino acids. CDR3 residues: CASSTRQVRGLVRSGANVLTF. The CDR3 nucleotides are TGTGCCAGCTCAACGAGACAGGTCAGAGGTCTAGTGCGATCTGGGGCCAACGTCCTGACTTTC.